The 25 T cell receptor beta chains listed next were all sequenced from one sample in a study of T cell responses to AZD1222 COVID-19 vaccine. Sequenced by immunoSEQ multiplex PCR; TCRdb stores in-frame clones only, minus some. The sample consists of 130,000 or so clones, 89% of them appearing once. The sequenced sample was peripheral blood, obtained on day 0 of AZD1222 vaccination. The receptors were sampled from an adult in good health.

This chain links TRBV28 with TRBJ1-2, with D possibly matching TRBD1 (6 bases). Per the germline V gene, CDR1 is MDHEN and CDR2 is SYDVKM. CDR3 length equals 13 residues. Trimming stripped 6 bases from V and 4 bases from J, with 12 bases between. DNA for the CDR3: TGTGCCAGCAGACAGGGAAATCTCTATGGCTACACCTTC. Residues: CASRQGNLYGYTF.

The chain couples TRBV20-1 to TRBJ1-5, with a weak D call TRBD1 (5 bases). Trimming pared 3 bases from V and 0 bases from J, leaving 12 bases between. This CDR3 region has 15 residues. CDR1 is DFQATT, CDR2 SNEGSKA, per germline (reference sequence). CDR3 protein: CSASTGQYSNQPQHF. CDR3 bases: TGCAGTGCTAGTACGGGGCAATATAGCAATCAGCCCCAGCATTTT.

CDR3 amino acids: CASSFRTGMGSYEQYF. In DNA, the CDR3 is TGTGCCAGCAGTTTCCGGACAGGGATGGGCTCCTACGAGCAGTACTTC. This chain links TRBV6-5 with TRBJ2-7; 8 nucleotides agree with TRBD1. The CDR3 covers 16 residues. V lost 4 bases to trimming and J lost 0 bases; unmatched junction nucleotides: 8. Germline V CDR1 and CDR2: MNHEY, SVGAGI.

This chain connects TRBV5-6 to TRBJ2-7; D uncertain. The CDR3 is 13 residues long. Deletions cut 0 bases from V and 2 bases from J, with 6 bases between. Germline-derived CDR1 and CDR2 are SGHDT and YYEEEE. DNA of the CDR3: TGTGCCAGCAGCTTGGGACCGACCTACGAGCAGTACTTC. Its translation: CASSLGPTYEQYF.

This chain connects TRBV19 to TRBJ1-4; no definite D call. Per the germline V gene, CDR1 is LNHDA and CDR2 is SQIVND (reference sequence). The CDR3 is 14 residues long. V dropped 7 bases and J dropped 8 bases, with 17 bases sitting between them. The CDR3 DNA reads TGTGCCAGTACTCCGCAGCAAGGGCGAGAAAAACTGTTTTTT. This translates into CASTPQQGREKLFF.

This sequence joins TRBV11-3 and TRBJ2-3, with unresolved D. Germline loops: CDR1 SGHNT, CDR2 YENEEA. V gave up 0 bases and J gave up 7 bases, with 2 bases separating them. The CDR3 extends over 11 amino acids. Here the CDR3 reads CASSLDNTQYF. DNA for the CDR3: TGTGCCAGCAGCTTAGACAATACGCAGTATTTT.

The chain couples TRBV7-2 to TRBJ1-1, with D possibly matching TRBD1 (6 bases). CDR1 is SGHTA and CDR2 is FQGNSA in the germline V gene. The length of the CDR3 is 15 residues. The V end lost 3 bases, the J end lost 3 bases, and 14 bases lay between the germline ends. The CDR3 DNA sequence: TGTGCCAGCAGCTTTCGGTGGGGGGGGCACACTGAAGCTTTCTTT. Its translation: CASSFRWGGHTEAFF.

The chain couples TRBV3-1 (or the pseudogene TRBV3-2) to TRBJ2-3; possibly TRBD1 or TRBD2 for D (7 bases each). This CDR3 is built from 17 residues. The V gene lost 2 bases and the J gene lost 4 bases, with 19 bases spanning the gap. Germline CDR1 is LGHDT and CDR2 is YNNKEL (reference sequence). The DNA of the CDR3 is TGTGCCAGCAGCCAAAGATTCAGGTCAGGGGGGGCAGATACGCAGTATTTT. It translates to CASSQRFRSGGADTQYF.

The chain links TRBV30 to TRBJ2-3; D is undetermined. The germline V and J ends were trimmed by 2 bases and 4 bases, with 7 bases remaining between them. CDR3 length: 12 amino acids. Per the germline V gene, CDR1 is GTSNPN and CDR2 is SVGIG (reference sequence). The CDR3 DNA follows: TGTGCCTGGAGTCCTGCGCCAGATACGCAGTATTTT. Translating gives CAWSPAPDTQYF.

The J gene is TRBJ1-2, the V gene TRBV21-1. TRBV21-1 is described as a pseudogene. CDR3 length equals 15 residues. Here the CDR3 reads CASSKGEGWDYGYTF. CDR3 coding DNA: TGTGCCAGCAGCAAAGGGGAGGGATGGGACTATGGCTACACCTTC.

This chain connects TRBV18 to TRBJ1-6; perhaps TRBD1 as D (5 bases). Germline V gene data show CDR1 as KGHSH and CDR2 as LQKENI. The CDR3 is 15 amino acids. Trimming stripped 5 bases from V and 7 bases from J, with 15 bases between. CDR3 nucleotides: TGTGCCAGCTCAGCGATTGACAGCCTAAATTCACCCCTCCACTTT. Protein product: CASSAIDSLNSPLHF.

V and J are TRBV2 and TRBJ1-6; no reliable D call. Per the germline V gene, CDR1 is SNHLY and CDR2 is FYNNEI. V gave up 3 bases and J gave up 9 bases, with 15 bases separating them. There are 15 residues in the CDR3. The chain's CDR3 is CASSEIPIPSSPLHF. For the CDR3, the DNA is TGTGCCAGCAGTGAGATCCCCATACCAAGTTCACCCCTCCACTTT.

This clone was picked up one time. The chain combines TRBV25-1 with TRBJ1-3, with a weak D call TRBD1 (5 bases). Looked up from germline, CDR1 is MGHDK and CDR2 is SYGVNS. This CDR3 has 16 residues. Trimming left V 4 bases short and J 3 bases short, with 16 bases between. CDR3: CASSGDVVGSGNTIYF. The CDR3 nucleotides are TGTGCCAGCAGTGGGGACGTTGTTGGGAGTGGAAACACCATATATTTT.

The rearrangement links TRBV4-2 to TRBJ1-6; unclear D gene. CDR3 size: 15 residues. Germline V gives CDR1 LGHNA, CDR2 YNFKEQ. V was clipped by 1 base and J by 3 bases, with 7 bases between them. In nucleotides, the CDR3 is TGTGCCAGCAGCCAAGCAAGAATCTATAATTCACCCCTCCACTTT. Translated: CASSQARIYNSPLHF.

The chain uses TRBV4-3 and TRBJ2-3; TRBD2 matches at 10 bases. The CDR3 consists of 19 residues. CDR1 LGHNA and CDR2 YSLEER come from the germline V gene. With 4 bases clipped from V and 2 bases from J, the junction kept 15 bases outside the gene matches. The CDR3 DNA follows: TGCGCCAGCAGCCGAGACATATCTAGCGGGAGATTTTACACAGATACGCAGTATTTT. This sequence encodes CASSRDISSGRFYTDTQYF.

The chain carries TRBV11-2 and TRBJ1-5; the D gene is possibly TRBD1 (6 bases). In germline, CDR1 is SGHAT, CDR2 FQNNGV. The CDR3 length is 15 residues. The V end lost 2 bases, the J end lost 4 bases, and 12 bases lay between the germline ends. The CDR3 sequence: CASSLTRGANQPQHF. The CDR3 nucleotides are TGTGCCAGCAGCTTAACCAGGGGAGCAAATCAGCCCCAGCATTTT.

The chain carries TRBV9 and TRBJ1-1; a weak D match, TRBD1 (6 bases). CDR1 is SGDLS, CDR2 YYNGEE, per germline. Trimming shortened V by 4 bases and J by 1 base, and 11 bases separated the two germline ends. CDR3 size: 14 residues. The CDR3 nucleotides are TGTGCCAGCAGCATCGGGACAAAGAACACTGAAGCTTTCTTT. Its protein is CASSIGTKNTEAFF.

CDR3 in amino acids: CASSIAPENTEAFF. The CDR3 DNA follows: TGCGCCAGCAGCATCGCACCCGAGAACACTGAAGCTTTCTTT. The gene calls are TRBV5-1 and TRBJ1-1; the D is unclear. The germline V gene encodes CDR1 SGHRS and CDR2 YFSETQ. Trimming left V 4 bases short and J 1 base short, with 11 bases between. This CDR3 has 14 amino acids. Full variable domain (rest looked up from reference TRBV5-1 and TRBJ1-1): KAGVTQTPRYLIKTRGQQVTLSCSPISGHRSVSWYQQTPGQGLQFLFEYFSETQRNKGNFPGRFSGRQFSNSRSEMNVSTLELGDSALYLCASSIAPENTEAFFGQGTRLTVV.

J is TRBJ1-2 and V is TRBV11-2; 8 nucleotides line up with TRBD1. Trimming took 1 base from V and 2 from J; bases not matched to a gene: 6. The CDR3 consists of 16 residues. Germline V gives CDR1 SGHAT, CDR2 FQNNGV. The CDR3 sequence: CASSLGQGNSNYGYTF. In DNA, the CDR3 is TGTGCCAGCAGCTTAGGACAGGGGAACTCCAACTATGGCTACACCTTC.

This rearrangement joins TRBV5-1 to TRBJ1-2, with unresolved D. With 0 bases removed from V and 4 bases from J, the gap between germline ends came to 7 bases. The CDR3 is 13 amino acids. Per the germline V gene, CDR1 is SGHRS and CDR2 is YFSETQ. The CDR3 DNA reads as TGCGCCAGCAGCTTGGAGGGTAGCTATGGCTACACCTTC. Protein product: CASSLEGSYGYTF.

The chain links TRBV5-8 to TRBJ2-1, with no clear D. CDR1 is SGHTS, CDR2 YDEGEE, per germline. The CDR3 covers 15 residues. V dropped 0 bases and J dropped 2 bases, with 9 bases sitting between them. The CDR3 loop reads CASSLEKQAYNEQFF. For the CDR3, the DNA is TGTGCCAGCAGCTTGGAAAAGCAGGCCTACAATGAGCAGTTCTTC. The entire variable domain, with the rest obtained from reference TRBV5-8 and TRBJ2-1, is as follows: EAGVTQSPTHLIKTRGQQATLRCSPISGHTSVYWYQQALGLGLQFLLWYDEGEERNRGNFPPRFSGRQFPNYSSELNVNALELEDSALYLCASSLEKQAYNEQFFGPGTRLTVL.

The chain couples TRBV9 to TRBJ1-6; unclear D gene. The CDR3 consists of 16 residues. V was pared by 0 bases and J by 0 bases, with 7 bases between. Germline CDR1 and CDR2: SGDLS and YYNGEE. Written as DNA, the CDR3 is TGTGCCAGCAGCGTAGCCGACTACTCCTATAATTCACCCCTCCACTTT. Translating gives CASSVADYSYNSPLHF.

The chain has TRBV5-1 and TRBJ2-1; 7 bases align to TRBD2. The germline V gene has CDR1 SGHRS and CDR2 YFSETQ. CDR3 length: 16 amino acids. V was pared by 4 bases and J by 5 bases, with 12 bases of the junction left unmatched. This CDR3 reads CASSLFQAGFDNEQFF. The CDR3 DNA reads TGCGCCAGCAGCCTGTTTCAAGCGGGGTTCGACAATGAGCAGTTCTTC. Drawing the rest from reference TRBV5-1 and TRBJ2-1, the complete variable domain is KAGVTQTPRYLIKTRGQQVTLSCSPISGHRSVSWYQQTPGQGLQFLFEYFSETQRNKGNFPGRFSGRQFSNSRSEMNVSTLELGDSALYLCASSLFQAGFDNEQFFGPGTRLTVL.

The J gene is TRBJ1-4, the V gene TRBV2; D uncertain. CDR3 size: 14 residues. Deletions cut 6 bases from V and 0 bases from J, with 8 bases between. Germline V gene data show CDR1 as SNHLY and CDR2 as FYNNEI. The chain's CDR3 is CASRQIATNEKLFF. CDR3 nucleotide sequence: TGTGCCAGCAGGCAGATTGCAACTAATGAAAAACTGTTTTTT.

The chain carries TRBV2 and TRBJ1-3; the match to TRBD1 covers 9 bases. Per germline, CDR1 SNHLY and CDR2 FYNNEI. V dropped 6 bases and J dropped 3; count of bases not matched to a gene: 3. The CDR3 consists of 14 residues. The CDR3, as DNA: TGTGCCAGCAGAGACAGGGGGTTTGGAAACACCATATATTTT. Residues: CASRDRGFGNTIYF. The full variable domain, in which reference TRBV2 and TRBJ1-3 provide the parts outside the CDR3, is EPEVTQTPSHQVTQMGQEVILRCVPISNHLYFYWYRQILGQKVEFLVSFYNNEISEKSEIFDDQFSVERPDGSNFTLKIRSTKLEDSAMYFCASRDRGFGNTIYFGEGSWLTVV.